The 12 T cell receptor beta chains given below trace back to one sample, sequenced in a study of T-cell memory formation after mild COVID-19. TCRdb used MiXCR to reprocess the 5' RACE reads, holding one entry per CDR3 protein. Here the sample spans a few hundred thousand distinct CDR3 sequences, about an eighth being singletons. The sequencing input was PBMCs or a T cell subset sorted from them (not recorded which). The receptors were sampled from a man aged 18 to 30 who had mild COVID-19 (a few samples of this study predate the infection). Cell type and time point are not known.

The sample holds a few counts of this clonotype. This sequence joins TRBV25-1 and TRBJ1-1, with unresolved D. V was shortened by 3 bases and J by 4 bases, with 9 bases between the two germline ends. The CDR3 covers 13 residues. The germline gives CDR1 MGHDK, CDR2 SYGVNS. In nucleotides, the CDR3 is TGTGCCAGCAGTGAGTGGCGCGGCACTGAAGCTTTCTTT. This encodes CASSEWRGTEAFF.

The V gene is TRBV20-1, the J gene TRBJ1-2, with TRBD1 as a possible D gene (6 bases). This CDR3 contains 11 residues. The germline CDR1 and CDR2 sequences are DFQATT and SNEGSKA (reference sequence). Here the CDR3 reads CSITGKLGYTF. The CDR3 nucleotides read TGCAGCATAACAGGGAAGTTGGGCTACACCTTC.

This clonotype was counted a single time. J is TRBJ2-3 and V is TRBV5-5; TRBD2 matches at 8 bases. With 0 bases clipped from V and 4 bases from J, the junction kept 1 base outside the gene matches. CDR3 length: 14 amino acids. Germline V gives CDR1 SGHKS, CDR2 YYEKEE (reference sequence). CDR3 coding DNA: TGTGCCAGCAGCTTGGCAGCGGGGGCAGATACGCAGTATTTT. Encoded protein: CASSLAAGADTQYF.

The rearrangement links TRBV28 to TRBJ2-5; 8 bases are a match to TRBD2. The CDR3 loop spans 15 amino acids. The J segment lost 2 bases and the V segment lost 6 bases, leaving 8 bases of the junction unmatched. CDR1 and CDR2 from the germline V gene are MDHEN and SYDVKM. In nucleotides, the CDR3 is TGTGCCAGCAGCCCGGGGGGGAGAACTCAAGAGACCCAGTACTTC. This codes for CASSPGGRTQETQYF.

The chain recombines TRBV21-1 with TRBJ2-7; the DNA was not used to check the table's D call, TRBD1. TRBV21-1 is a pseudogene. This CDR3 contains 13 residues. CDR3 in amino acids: CASSKVNRVEQYV. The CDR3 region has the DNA TGTGCCAGCAGCAAAGTTAACAGGGTGGAGCAGTACGTC.

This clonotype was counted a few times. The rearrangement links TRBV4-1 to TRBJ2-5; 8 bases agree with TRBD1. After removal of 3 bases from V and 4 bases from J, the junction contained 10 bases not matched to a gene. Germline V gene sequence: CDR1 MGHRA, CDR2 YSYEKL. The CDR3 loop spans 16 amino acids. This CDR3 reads CASSHPGQDSGETQYF. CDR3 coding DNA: TGCGCCAGCAGCCATCCGGGACAGGACTCTGGAGAGACCCAGTACTTC.

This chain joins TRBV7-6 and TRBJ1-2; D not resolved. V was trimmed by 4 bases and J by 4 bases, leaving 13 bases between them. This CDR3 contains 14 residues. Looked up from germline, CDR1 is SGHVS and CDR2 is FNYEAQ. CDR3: CASSSAGATYGYTF. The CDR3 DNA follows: TGTGCCAGCAGCTCGGCCGGCGCTACCTATGGCTACACCTTC.

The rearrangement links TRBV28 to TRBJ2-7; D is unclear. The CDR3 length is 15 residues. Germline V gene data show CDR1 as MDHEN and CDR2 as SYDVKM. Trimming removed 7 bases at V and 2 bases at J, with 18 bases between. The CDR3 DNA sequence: TGTGCCAGCACCGAAGACGTTCGCTCTACCTACGAGCAGTACTTC. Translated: CASTEDVRSTYEQYF.

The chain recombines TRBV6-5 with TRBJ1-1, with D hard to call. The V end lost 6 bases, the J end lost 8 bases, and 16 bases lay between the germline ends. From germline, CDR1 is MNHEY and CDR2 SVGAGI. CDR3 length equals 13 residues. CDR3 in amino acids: CASSLLMVGEAFF. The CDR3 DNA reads TGTGCCAGCAGCCTTTTAATGGTGGGGGAAGCTTTCTTT.

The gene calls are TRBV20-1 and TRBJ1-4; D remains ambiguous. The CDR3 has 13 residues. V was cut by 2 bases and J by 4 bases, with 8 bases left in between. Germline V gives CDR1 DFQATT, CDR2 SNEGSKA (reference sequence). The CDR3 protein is CSARRQLNEKLFF. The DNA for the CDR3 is TGCAGTGCTAGAAGGCAGCTTAATGAAAAACTGTTTTTT.

The CDR3 DNA follows: TGTGCCACCAGTGACCCCGGGAGCAGTGAAGCTTTCTTT. It encodes CATSDPGSSEAFF. The genes are TRBV24-1 and TRBJ1-1; D is ambiguous. V lost 4 bases to trimming and J lost 7 bases, with 12 bases between them. From germline, CDR1 is KGHDR and CDR2 SFDVKD. The CDR3 extends over 13 amino acids.

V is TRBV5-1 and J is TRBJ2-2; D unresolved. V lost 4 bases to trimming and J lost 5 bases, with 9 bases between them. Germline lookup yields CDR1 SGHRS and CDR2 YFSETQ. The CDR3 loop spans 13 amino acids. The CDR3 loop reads CASSVEETGELFF. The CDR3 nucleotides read TGCGCCAGCAGCGTTGAAGAGACCGGGGAGCTGTTTTTT.